This T cell receptor (beta chain) was identified during a study of human T cells and chemical hapten exposure. Study findings and constraints: Among TCRs, those above 1 in 1000 frequency were unaffected by DPC sensitization.

The authors' processing: Individual samples carried between about 23,224 and 750,000 TCRs, with about 88,000 as the median. TCRdb called the RACE reads again in MiXCR, with one record for every CDR3 protein. TCRdb, not the original authors, processed these V and J calls. The sample has tens of thousands of distinct CDR3 sequences; about 10% are singletons. The CDR3 is 12 amino acids. Germline V gene lookup returns CDR1 SGDLS and CDR2 YYNGEE. Trimming removed 0 bases from V and 7 bases from J, with 6 bases in between. As to this clonotype: Its specificity is unknown.

The time point here: pre-sensitization, week 0. The treatment is: therapeutic diphenylcyclopropenone sensitization with weekly scalp DPC. The rearrangement joins TRBV9 to TRBJ2-3, with a tentative D call TRBD1 (5 bases). The TCR comes from a man younger than 45 with alopecia areata. Some clones in this sample may be carry-over from other donors' samples. Sequences were derived from whole blood, sampled in connection with sensitization to the hapten diphenylcyclopropenone (DPC). Written as DNA, the CDR3 is TGTGCCAGCAGCGTAGAGGGGAATACGCAGTATTTT. This gives the protein CASSVEGNTQYF.